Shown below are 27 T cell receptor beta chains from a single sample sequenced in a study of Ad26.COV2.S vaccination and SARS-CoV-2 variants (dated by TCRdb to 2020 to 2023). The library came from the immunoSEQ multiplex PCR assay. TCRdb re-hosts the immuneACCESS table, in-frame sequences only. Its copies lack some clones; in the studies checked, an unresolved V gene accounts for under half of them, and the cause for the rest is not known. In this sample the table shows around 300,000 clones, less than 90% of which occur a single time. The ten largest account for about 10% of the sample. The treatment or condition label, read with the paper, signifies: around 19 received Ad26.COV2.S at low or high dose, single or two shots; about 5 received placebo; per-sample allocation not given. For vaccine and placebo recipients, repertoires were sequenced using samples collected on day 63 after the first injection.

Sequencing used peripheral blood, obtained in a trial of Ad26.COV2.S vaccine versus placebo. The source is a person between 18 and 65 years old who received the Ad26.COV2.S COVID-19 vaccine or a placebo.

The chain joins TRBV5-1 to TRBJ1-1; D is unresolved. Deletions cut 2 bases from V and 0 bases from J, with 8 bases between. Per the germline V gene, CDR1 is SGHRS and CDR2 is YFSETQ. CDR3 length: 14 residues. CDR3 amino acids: CASSFTEMNTEAFF. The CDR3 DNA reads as TGCGCCAGCAGCTTTACAGAGATGAACACTGAAGCTTTCTTT.

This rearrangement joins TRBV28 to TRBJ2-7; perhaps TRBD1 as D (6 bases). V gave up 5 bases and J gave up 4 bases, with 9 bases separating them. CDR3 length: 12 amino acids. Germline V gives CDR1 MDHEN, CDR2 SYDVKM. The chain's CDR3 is CASSGQGYEQYF. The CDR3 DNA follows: TGTGCCAGCAGTGGCCAGGGGTACGAGCAGTACTTC.

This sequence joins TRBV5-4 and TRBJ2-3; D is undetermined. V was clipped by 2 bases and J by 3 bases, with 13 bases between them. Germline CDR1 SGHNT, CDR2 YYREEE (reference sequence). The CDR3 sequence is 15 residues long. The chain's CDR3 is CASSLKLGSTDTQYF. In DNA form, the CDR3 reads TGTGCCAGCAGCTTAAAGCTGGGATCGACAGATACGCAGTATTTT.

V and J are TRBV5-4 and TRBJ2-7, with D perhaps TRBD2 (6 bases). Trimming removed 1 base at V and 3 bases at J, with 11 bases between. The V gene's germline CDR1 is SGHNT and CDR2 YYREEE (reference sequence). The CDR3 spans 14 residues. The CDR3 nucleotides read TGTGCCAGCAGCTTGTCAGGACTATTCTACGAGCAGTACTTC. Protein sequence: CASSLSGLFYEQYF.

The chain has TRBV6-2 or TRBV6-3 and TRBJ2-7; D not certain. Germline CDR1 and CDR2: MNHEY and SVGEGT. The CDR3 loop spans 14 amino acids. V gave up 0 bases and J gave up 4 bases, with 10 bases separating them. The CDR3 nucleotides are TGTGCCAGCAGTTACTCGAGCAGACCGTACGAGCAGTACTTC. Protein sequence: CASSYSSRPYEQYF.

The CDR3 bases are TGTGCCAGCAGCGCCGGGACTAGCGGCCGGCCTTCCTACGAGCAGTACTTC. Protein: CASSAGTSGRPSYEQYF. The chain links TRBV9 to TRBJ2-7; 11 bases line up with TRBD2. This CDR3 spans 17 amino acids. CDR1 is SGDLS, CDR2 YYNGEE, per germline. Trimming at V came to 3 bases and at J to 1 base, leaving 9 bases not matched to a gene. Full variable domain (rest looked up from reference TRBV9 and TRBJ2-7): DSGVTQTPKHLITATGQRVTLRCSPRSGDLSVYWYQQSLDQGLQFLIQYYNGEERAKGNILERFSAQQFPDLHSELNLSSLELGDSALYFCASSAGTSGRPSYEQYFGPGTRLTVT.

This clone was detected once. The CDR3 protein is CASSEGTGGNEKLFF. The CDR3, as DNA: TGTGCCAGCAGTGAAGGGACAGGGGGGAATGAAAAACTGTTTTTT. The chain recombines TRBV6-4 with TRBJ1-4, with 11 bases identical to TRBD1. There are 15 residues in the CDR3. Germline V CDR1 and CDR2: MRHNA, SNTAGT. Trimming at V came to 3 bases and at J to 5 bases, leaving 2 bases not matched to a gene.

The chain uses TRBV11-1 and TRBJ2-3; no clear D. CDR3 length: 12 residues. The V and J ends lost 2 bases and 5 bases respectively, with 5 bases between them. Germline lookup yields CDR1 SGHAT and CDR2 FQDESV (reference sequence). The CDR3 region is CASSLKLDTQYF. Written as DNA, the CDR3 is TGTGCCAGCAGCTTAAAGCTAGATACGCAGTATTTT.

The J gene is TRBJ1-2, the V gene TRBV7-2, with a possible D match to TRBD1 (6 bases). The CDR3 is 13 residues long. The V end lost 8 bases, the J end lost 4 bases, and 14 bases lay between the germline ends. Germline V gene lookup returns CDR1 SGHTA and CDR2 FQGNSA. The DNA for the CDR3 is TGTGCCAGCGGGGGCCGGCGGACCTATGGCTACACCTTC. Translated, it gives CASGGRRTYGYTF.

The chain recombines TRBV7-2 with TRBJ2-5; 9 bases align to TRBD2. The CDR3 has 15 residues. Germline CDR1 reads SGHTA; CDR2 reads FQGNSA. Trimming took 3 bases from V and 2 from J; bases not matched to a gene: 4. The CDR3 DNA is TGTGCCAGCAGCTTCCCTAGCGGGGCGCAAGAGACCCAGTACTTC. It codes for CASSFPSGAQETQYF.

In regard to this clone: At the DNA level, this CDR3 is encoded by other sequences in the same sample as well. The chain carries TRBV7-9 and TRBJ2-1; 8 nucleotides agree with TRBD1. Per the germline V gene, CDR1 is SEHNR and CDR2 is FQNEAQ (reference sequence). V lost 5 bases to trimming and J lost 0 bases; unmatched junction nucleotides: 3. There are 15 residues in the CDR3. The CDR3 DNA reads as TGTGCCAGCAGCCAAGACAGGGGCTCCTACAATGAGCAGTTCTTC. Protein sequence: CASSQDRGSYNEQFF.

DNA of the CDR3: TGCGCCAGCAGCTTGGTGGCACAAACGGAGTTCGAGCAGTACTTC. As protein: CASSLVAQTEFEQYF. The chain is built from TRBV5-1 and TRBJ2-7; D not certain. Germline CDR1 reads SGHRS; CDR2 reads YFSETQ. V gave up 0 bases and J gave up 6 bases, with 16 bases separating them. The CDR3 runs 15 residues.

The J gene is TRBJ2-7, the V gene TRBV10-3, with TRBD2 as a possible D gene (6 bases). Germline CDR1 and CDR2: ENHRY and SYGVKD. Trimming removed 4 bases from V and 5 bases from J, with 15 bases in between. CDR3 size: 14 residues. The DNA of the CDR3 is TGTGCCATCAGTGTCCAGGGAGGCCAGAACGAGCAGTACTTC. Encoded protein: CAISVQGGQNEQYF.

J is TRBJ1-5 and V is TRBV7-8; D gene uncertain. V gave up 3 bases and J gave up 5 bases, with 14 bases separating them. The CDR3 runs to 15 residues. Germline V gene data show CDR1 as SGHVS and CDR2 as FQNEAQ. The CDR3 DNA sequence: TGTGCCAGCAGCTTCCGGGAGTTTGGTGATCAGCCCCAGCATTTT. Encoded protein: CASSFREFGDQPQHF.

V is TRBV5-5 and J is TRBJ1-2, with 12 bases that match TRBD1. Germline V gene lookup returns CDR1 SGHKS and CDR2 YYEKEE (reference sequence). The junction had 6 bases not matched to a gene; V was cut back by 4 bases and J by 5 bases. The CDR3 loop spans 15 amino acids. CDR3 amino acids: CASSAGTGGRYGYTF. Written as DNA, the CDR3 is TGTGCCAGCAGCGCGGGGACAGGGGGCAGGTATGGCTACACCTTC.

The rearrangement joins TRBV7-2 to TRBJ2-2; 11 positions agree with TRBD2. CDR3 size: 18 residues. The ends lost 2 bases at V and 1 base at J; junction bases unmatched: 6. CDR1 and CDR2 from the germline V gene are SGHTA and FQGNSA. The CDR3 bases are TGTGCCAGCAGCTTAAAAACTAGCGGGGGTCTGAACACCGGGGAGCTGTTTTTT. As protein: CASSLKTSGGLNTGELFF.

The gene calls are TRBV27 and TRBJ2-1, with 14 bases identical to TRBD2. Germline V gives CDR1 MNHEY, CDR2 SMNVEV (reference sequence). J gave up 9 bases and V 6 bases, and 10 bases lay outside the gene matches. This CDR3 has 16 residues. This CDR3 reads CASRMGTSGSWGEQFF. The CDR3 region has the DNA TGTGCCAGCAGGATGGGGACTAGCGGGAGCTGGGGTGAGCAGTTCTTC.

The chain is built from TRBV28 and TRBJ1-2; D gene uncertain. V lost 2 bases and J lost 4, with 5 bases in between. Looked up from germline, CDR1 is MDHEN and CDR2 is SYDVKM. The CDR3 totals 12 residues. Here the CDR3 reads CASSLNIYGYTF. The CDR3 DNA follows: TGTGCCAGCAGTTTAAACATCTATGGCTACACCTTC.

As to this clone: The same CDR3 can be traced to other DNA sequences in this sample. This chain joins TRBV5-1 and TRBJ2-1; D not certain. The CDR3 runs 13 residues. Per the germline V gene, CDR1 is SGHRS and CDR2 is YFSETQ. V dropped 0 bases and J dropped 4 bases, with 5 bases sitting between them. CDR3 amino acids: CASSLDRYNEQFF. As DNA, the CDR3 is TGCGCCAGCAGCTTGGACAGATACAATGAGCAGTTCTTC.

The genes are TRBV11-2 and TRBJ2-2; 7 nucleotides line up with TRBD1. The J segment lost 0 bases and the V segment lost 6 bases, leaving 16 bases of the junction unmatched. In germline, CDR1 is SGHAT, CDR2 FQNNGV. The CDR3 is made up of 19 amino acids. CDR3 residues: CASSFRPGDSYPNTGELFF. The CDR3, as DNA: TGTGCCAGCAGTTTCCGGCCTGGGGACAGCTACCCGAACACCGGGGAGCTGTTTTTT.

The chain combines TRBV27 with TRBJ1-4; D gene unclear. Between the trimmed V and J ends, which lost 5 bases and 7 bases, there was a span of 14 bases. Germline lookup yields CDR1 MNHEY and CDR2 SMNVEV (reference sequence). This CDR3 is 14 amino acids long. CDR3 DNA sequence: TGTGCCAGCAGTACAGTTGGACGGTTTGAAAAACTGTTTTTT. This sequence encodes CASSTVGRFEKLFF.

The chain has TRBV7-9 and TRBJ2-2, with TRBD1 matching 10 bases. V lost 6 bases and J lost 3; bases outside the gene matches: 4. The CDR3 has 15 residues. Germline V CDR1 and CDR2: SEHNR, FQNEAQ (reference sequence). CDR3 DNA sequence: TGTGCCAGCAGAAAAGGACAGGGGGACACCGGGGAGCTGTTTTTT. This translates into CASRKGQGDTGELFF.

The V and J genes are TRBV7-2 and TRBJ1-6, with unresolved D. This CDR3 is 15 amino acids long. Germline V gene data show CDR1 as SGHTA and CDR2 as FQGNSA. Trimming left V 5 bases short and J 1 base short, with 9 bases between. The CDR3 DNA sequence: TGTGCCAGCAGCCCCCCCGGATCCTATAATTCACCCCTCCACTTT. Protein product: CASSPPGSYNSPLHF.

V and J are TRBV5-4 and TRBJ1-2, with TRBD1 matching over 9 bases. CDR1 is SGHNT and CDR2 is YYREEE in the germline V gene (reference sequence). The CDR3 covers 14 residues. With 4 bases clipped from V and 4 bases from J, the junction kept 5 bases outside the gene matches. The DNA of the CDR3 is TGTGCCAGCAGCACCCGGGACAGGGTCTATGGCTACACCTTC. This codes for CASSTRDRVYGYTF. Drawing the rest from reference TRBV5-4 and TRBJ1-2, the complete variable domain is ETGVTQSPTHLIKTRGQQVTLRCSSQSGHNTVSWYQQALGQGPQFIFQYYREEENGRGNFPPRFSGLQFPNYSSELNVNALELDDSALYLCASSTRDRVYGYTFGSGTRLTVV.

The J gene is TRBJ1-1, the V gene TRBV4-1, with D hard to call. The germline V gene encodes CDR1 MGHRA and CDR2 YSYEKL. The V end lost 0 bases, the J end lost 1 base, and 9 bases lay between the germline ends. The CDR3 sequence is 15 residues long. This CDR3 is CASSQEGGRNTEAFF. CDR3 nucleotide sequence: TGCGCCAGCAGCCAAGAAGGCGGACGGAACACTGAAGCTTTCTTT.

As DNA, the CDR3 is TGTGCCAGCACCATTGGGTGGGGGGGCACCTACGAGCAGTACTTC. It is translated as CASTIGWGGTYEQYF. The chain uses TRBV3-1 (or the pseudogene TRBV3-2) and TRBJ2-7; weak D call: TRBD2 (7 bases). This CDR3 region has 15 residues. V lost 7 bases, J lost 2 bases, and 18 bases lay in between. The germline CDR1 and CDR2 sequences are LGHDT and YNNKEL (reference sequence).

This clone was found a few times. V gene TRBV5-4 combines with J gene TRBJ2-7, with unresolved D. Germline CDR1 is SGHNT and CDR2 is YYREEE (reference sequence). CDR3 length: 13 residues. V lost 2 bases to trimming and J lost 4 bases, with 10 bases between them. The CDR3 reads CASSLMGPYEQYF. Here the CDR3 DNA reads TGTGCCAGCAGCTTAATGGGCCCTTACGAGCAGTACTTC.